This T cell receptor beta chain was documented in a study of immune characterization of retroperitoneal liposarcoma. This clonotype ranks as hyperexpanded. TCRdb reprocessed the PCR reads via MiXCR and lists one record per CDR3 protein. The sample holds approximately 4,400 distinct CDR3 sequences, about 32% seen once. Germline CDR1 and CDR2: SEHNR and FQNEAQ (reference sequence). J lost 3 bases, V lost 5 bases, and 9 bases had no gene match. The CDR3 runs 17 residues. The sample was tumor tissue. The TCR comes from a male donor with retroperitoneal liposarcoma. The chain carries TRBV7-9 and TRBJ2-3, with 12 bases matching TRBD2. The CDR3 DNA sequence: TGTGCCAGCAGCCCCCGTCGACTAGCGGGAGCGACAGATACGCAGTATTTT. Amino acids: CASSPRRLAGATDTQYF.